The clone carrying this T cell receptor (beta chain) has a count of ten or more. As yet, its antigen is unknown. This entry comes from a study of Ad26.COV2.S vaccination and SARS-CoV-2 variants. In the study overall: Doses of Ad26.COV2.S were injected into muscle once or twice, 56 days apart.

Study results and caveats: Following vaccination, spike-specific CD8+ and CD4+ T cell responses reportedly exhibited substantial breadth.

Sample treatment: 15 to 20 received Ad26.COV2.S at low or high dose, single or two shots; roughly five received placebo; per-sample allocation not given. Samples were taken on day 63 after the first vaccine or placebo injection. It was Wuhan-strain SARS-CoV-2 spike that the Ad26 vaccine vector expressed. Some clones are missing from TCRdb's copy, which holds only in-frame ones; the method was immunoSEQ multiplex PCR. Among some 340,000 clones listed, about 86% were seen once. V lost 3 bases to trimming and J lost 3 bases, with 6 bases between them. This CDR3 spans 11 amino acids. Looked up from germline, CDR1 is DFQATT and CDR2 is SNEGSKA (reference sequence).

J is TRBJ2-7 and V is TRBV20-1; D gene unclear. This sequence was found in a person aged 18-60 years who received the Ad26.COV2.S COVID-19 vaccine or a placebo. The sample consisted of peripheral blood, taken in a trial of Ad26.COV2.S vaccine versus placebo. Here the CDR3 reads CSARYDYEQYF. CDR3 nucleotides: TGCAGTGCTAGGTATGACTACGAGCAGTACTTC.